The rows below give T cell receptor beta chains drawn from one sample of a study of early T cells in non-severe SARS-CoV-2 infection. TCRdb used MiXCR to reprocess the 5' RACE reads, holding one entry per CDR3 protein. The sample contains about 70,000 distinct CDR3 sequences, 9.5% to 15% of which appear only once. Sequencing used whole blood, obtained at baseline. These receptors all come from an adult who was a healthcare worker with PCR-confirmed SARS-CoV-2 infection or an uninfected control (not recorded which). The donor label of this sample is uncertain. Both conserved end residues are part of each CDR3. A D gene is named only where the DNA matches it firmly. Clone size, where shown, is once, few, many, or a class for clones that have expanded.

>few|TRBJ1-2|NA|TRBV2
TGTGCCAGCAGTGAACCCGGGGATGTCTATGGCTACACCTTC
CASSEPGDVYGYTF
>NA|TRBJ2-3|TRBD1|TRBV11-2
TGTGCCAGCAGCCTGACAGGGGGCGAGGATACGCAGTATTTT
CASSLTGGEDTQYF
>once|TRBJ1-1|NA|TRBV20-1
TGCAGTGCTGGATGGATGAACACTGAAGCTTTCTTT
CSAGWMNTEAFF
>few|TRBJ1-6|NA|TRBV15
TGTGCCACCAGCAGAGATGGGCAGCTAAATTCACCCCTCCACTTT
CATSRDGQLNSPLHF
>NA|TRBJ2-5|TRBD2|TRBV4-3
TGCGCCAGCAGCCAAGATAGGAGCGGGGGGTACCAAGAGACCCAGTACTTC
CASSQDRSGGYQETQYF
>few|TRBJ2-3|TRBD2|TRBV7-3
TGTGCCAGCAGCTTAATGAGCGGGAGGAGCACAGATACGCAGTATTTT
CASSLMSGRSTDTQYF
>few|TRBJ2-3|NA|TRBV4-1
TGCGCCAGCAGCCAATCACGGTCATGGGGGACAGATACGCAGTATTTT
CASSQSRSWGTDTQYF
>NA|TRBJ1-4|NA|TRBV20-1
TGCAGTGCTAGAGTTTCCTCGGCAGGGAGAAATGAAAAACTGTTTTTT
CSARVSSAGRNEKLFF
>many|TRBJ2-1|TRBD1|TRBV11-2
TGTGCCAGCAGCTCACGGGTGGGACAGTCAAACAATGAGCAGTTCTTC
CASSSRVGQSNNEQFF
>NA|TRBJ1-1|NA|TRBV11-3
TGTGCCAGCAGCCCCCTCGGGCTGAACACTGAAGCTTTCTTT
CASSPLGLNTEAFF
>many|TRBJ2-3|TRBD2|TRBV6-1
TGTGCCAGCAGTGGGCGGACTAGCGGGACTAGCACAGATACGCAGTATTTT
CASSGRTSGTSTDTQYF
>many|TRBJ1-1|NA|TRBV25-1
TGTGCCAGCAGTGTCGGGCCATCGAACACTGAAGCTTTCTTT
CASSVGPSNTEAFF
>NA|TRBJ2-1|NA|TRBV9
TGTGCCAGCAGCGTAGACGGGACCGCGTACAATGAGCAGTTCTTC
CASSVDGTAYNEQFF
>many|TRBJ2-7|TRBD1|TRBV7-6
TGTGCCAGCAGCTTAAAAACGTCTGGGACAGCTTCCTACGAGCAGTACTTC
CASSLKTSGTASYEQYF
>few|TRBJ2-5|NA|TRBV29-1
TGCAGCGTTGAATTACTGGACAGCCAAGAGACCCAGTACTTC
CSVELLDSQETQYF
>NA|TRBJ1-1|TRBD1|TRBV10-3
TGTGCCGTCGGACAGGGGAACACTGAAGCTTTCTTT
CAVGQGNTEAFF
>many|TRBJ1-5|NA|TRBV5-4
TGTGGCAGCAGCGCTGGACAGCCAAATAGCAATCAGCCCCAGCATTTT
CGSSAGQPNSNQPQHF
>NA|TRBJ1-4|NA|TRBV21-1
TGTGCCAGCAGCAAAGCTCGGGGGACAGGGGCCCAGTCCAGTAATGAAAAACTGTTTTTT
CASSKARGTGAQSSNEKLFF
>NA|TRBJ2-7|NA|TRBV13
TGTGCCAGCAGCTTTAGGCGCCCCGGACTACCGTACGAGCAGTACTTC
CASSFRRPGLPYEQYF
>many|TRBJ2-5|NA|TRBV5-1
TGCGCCAGCAGCTGGGCCCCACAGGGTGGAGAAGAGACCCAGTACTTC
CASSWAPQGGEETQYF
>NA|TRBJ1-2|NA|TRBV7-2
TGTGCCAGCAGCTTAGACCCGGAGGTCTATGGCTACACCTTC
CASSLDPEVYGYTF
>many|TRBJ2-2|TRBD2|TRBV11-2
TGTGCCAGCAGCGGCCTACAGGCCCTAGCGGCCCGGAACACCGGGGAGCTGTTTTTT
CASSGLQALAARNTGELFF
>once|TRBJ1-5|TRBD1|TRBV12-3/TRBV12-4
TGTGCCAGCAGTTTAGAGTCGCGAGGGGGCAGCAATCAGCCCCAGCATTTT
CASSLESRGGSNQPQHF
>many|TRBJ2-7|NA|TRBV7-2
TGTGCCAGCAGCTTAATAGCCCTCGAGCAGTACTTC
CASSLIALEQYF
>NA|TRBJ2-1|TRBD2|TRBV7-2
TGTGCCAGCAGCTTTCCGGGACTAGGTATCAATGAGCAGTTCTTC
CASSFPGLGINEQFF
>many|TRBJ1-1|NA|TRBV18
TGTGCCAGCTCTCCCCAGGGGAACACTGAAGCTTTCTTT
CASSPQGNTEAFF
>NA|TRBJ2-4|NA|TRBV27
TGTGCCACCGCCCGAGCGCTGAAAAACATTCAGTACTTC
CATARALKNIQYF
>NA|TRBJ2-2|NA|TRBV7-2
TGTGCCAGCAGGCCTGGGACCGCAGGAGAGCTGTTTTTT
CASRPGTAGELFF
>many|TRBJ2-1|TRBD2|TRBV18
TGTGCCAGCTCAGCCTTGAGCGGGAGTAAGTATGAGCAGTTCTTC
CASSALSGSKYEQFF
>many|TRBJ2-5|NA|TRBV12-3/TRBV12-4
TGTGCCAGCAGTTTAGCAGAGACCCAGTACTTC
CASSLAETQYF
>few|TRBJ2-2|TRBD2|TRBV5-5
TGTGCCAGCAGCTGGCGACTAGCGGGAGAAACCGGGGAGCTGTTTTTT
CASSWRLAGETGELFF
>few|TRBJ1-2|NA|TRBV27
TGTGCCAGCAGGAAGGACAGTAACTATGGCTACACCTTC
CASRKDSNYGYTF
>many|TRBJ2-5|NA|TRBV28
TGTGCCAGCAGTTTAAATCGGCTTGAGACCCAGTACTTC
CASSLNRLETQYF
>many|TRBJ2-3|TRBD1|TRBV18
TGTGCCAGCTCACGGACAGGGCCGGCGGCAGATACGCAGTATTTT
CASSRTGPAADTQYF
>NA|TRBJ1-2|NA|TRBV29-1
TGCAGCGTGTCCCGAACTGGCAACTATGGCTACACCTTC
CSVSRTGNYGYTF
>NA|TRBJ2-5|NA|TRBV18
TGTGCCAGCTCACCACCGTCAGAGACCCAGTACTTC
CASSPPSETQYF
>few|TRBJ2-7|NA|TRBV6-5
TGTGCCAGCAGTTACGTGGCAGGGAACGAGCAGTACTTC
CASSYVAGNEQYF
>few|TRBJ2-2|NA|TRBV12-3/TRBV12-4
TGTGCCAGCAGTTTCCAGCCCACCGGGGAGCTGTTTTTT
CASSFQPTGELFF
>many|TRBJ1-1|NA|TRBV20-1
TGCAGTGCTCGAACGACAGGAGCGGATACTGAAGCTTTCTTT
CSARTTGADTEAFF
>few|TRBJ2-5|TRBD2|TRBV20-1
TGCAGTACAAATAGCGGGGTCGAAGAGACCCAGTACTTC
CSTNSGVEETQYF
>few|TRBJ2-3|TRBD2|TRBV5-4
TGTGCCAGCAGCTTGGGACTAGCGGGGGCCACAGATACGCAGTATTTT
CASSLGLAGATDTQYF
>NA|TRBJ1-3|NA|TRBV27
TGTGCCAGCAGTTTGGAGGGTGGTAGCACCATATATTTT
CASSLEGGSTIYF
>few|TRBJ2-5|NA|TRBV18
TGTGCCAGCTCACCAGGGGCCGAGACCCAGTACTTC
CASSPGAETQYF
>few|TRBJ2-7|TRBD1|TRBV10-3
TGTGCCATCAAAGGGGCAGGGGGCTTGTACGAGCAGTACTTC
CAIKGAGGLYEQYF
>NA|TRBJ1-1|NA|TRBV6-2/TRBV6-3
TGTGCCAGCAGGCTTATGATGGACACTGAAGCTTTCTTT
CASRLMMDTEAFF
>few|TRBJ2-3|NA|TRBV3-1
TGTGCCAGCAGCCAAGGGGTTTTAGTATCGGATACGCAGTATTTT
CASSQGVLVSDTQYF
>few|TRBJ2-6|TRBD1|TRBV5-1
TGCGCCAGCAGCCCGACAGGGACAAACTCTGGGGCCAACGTCCTGACTTTC
CASSPTGTNSGANVLTF
>few|TRBJ2-5|NA|TRBV7-9
TGTGCCAGCAGCTTACTCAAGGGGCCCCAAGAGACCCAGTACTTC
CASSLLKGPQETQYF
>few|TRBJ2-7|TRBD2|TRBV7-2
TGTGCCAGCAGCTCCGCGGGGGGGCCTTCCTACGAGCAGTACTTC
CASSSAGGPSYEQYF
>NA|TRBJ2-7|TRBD2|TRBV12-3/TRBV12-4
TGTGCCAGCAGTTTAGGTGGGGAGGGCTACGAGCAGTACTTC
CASSLGGEGYEQYF
>many|TRBJ2-2|NA|TRBV5-1
TGCGCCAGCTCCAGGGAGGCGACCGGGGAGCTGTTTTTT
CASSREATGELFF
>many|TRBJ1-2|NA|TRBV2
TGTGCCAGCAGCACGGATAATGGCGACTATGGCTACACCTTC
CASSTDNGDYGYTF
>NA|TRBJ1-2|NA|TRBV6-2/TRBV6-3
TGTGCCAGCAGTTCCCCAACCGACAGAAACTATGGCTACACCTTC
CASSSPTDRNYGYTF
>NA|TRBJ2-2|NA|TRBV6-2/TRBV6-3
TGTGCCAGCAGCCGCCCTACCGGGGAGCTGTTTTTT
CASSRPTGELFF